The present entry profiles one TCR beta chain with its context. This specimen comes from a study of blood T cell repertoires in COVID-19. As for the study in general: COVID-19 samples from acute and convalescent phases originated in the United States, Italy and Spain. Sources were T cells, B-cell-depleted T cells, or PBMCs; the material itself was cDNA or gDNA.

Per the original data handling: By means of reference gene primer amplification, nucleated cell counts were estimated. Assay used: immunoSEQ multiplex PCR; TCRdb lists only in-frame clones, some missing. From that table come the V and J calls and clone size; the DNA was used to work out D and trimming. The sample includes roughly 200,000 clones, under 90% of them seen just once. The V and J ends lost 5 bases and 1 base respectively, with 10 bases between them. Germline lookup yields CDR1 SGHTA and CDR2 FQGTGA. CDR3 length: 14 amino acids. The clonotype was recovered from a man in his forties with acute or convalescent COVID-19. Sequenced: peripheral blood. V usage is TRBV7-3 and J usage is TRBJ2-3; weak D call: TRBD2 (6 bases). The CDR3 sequence is CASSRTGGTDTQYF. CDR3 DNA: TGTGCCAGCAGCAGGACGGGGGGCACAGATACGCAGTATTTT.